This entry concerns a single T cell receptor (beta chain). This sample stems from a study of T cell changes during pregnancy in multiple sclerosis. The V gene's germline CDR1 is SGHRS and CDR2 YFSETQ. The CDR3 covers 14 residues. Trimming at V came to 4 bases and at J to 8 bases, leaving 9 bases not matched to a gene. TCRdb keeps only in-frame clones here, not all; method: immunoSEQ multiplex PCR. This sample has around 96,000 clones, with just under 95% found just once. Source: peripheral blood, taken in the first trimester of pregnancy. This clonotype originated in a female donor with multiple sclerosis, enrolled in a pregnancy study. This sequence joins TRBV5-1 and TRBJ2-1; TRBD1 agrees at 7 bases. CDR3 loop: CASSMGQTGDEQFF. The CDR3 DNA is TGCGCCAGCAGCATGGGACAGACCGGCGATGAGCAGTTCTTC.